This T cell receptor (beta chain) was profiled in a study of T cells after yellow fever vaccination. Findings of the study overall: Most primary-vaccination clones recurred post-booster (approximately 96% CD4, 88% CD8). Some clonotypes, a small share, were shared between CD4 and CD8 compartments.

V lost 4 bases, J lost 6 bases, and 7 bases lay in between. Germline V lookup: CDR1 MGHRA, CDR2 YSYEKL. This CDR3 has 12 residues. This clonotype was detected only a few times. What it binds is unknown. They built TCR cDNA with 5'RACE template switching, a step that put in a universal primer site and UMIs. TCRdb called the 5' RACE reads again in MiXCR, with one record for every CDR3 protein. The sample yields approximately 510,000 distinct CDR3 sequences, around a fifth seen once. The rearrangement joins TRBV4-1 to TRBJ2-1; D is unresolved. The source material was PBMCs, sampled 21 days after the first yellow fever vaccination. The origin of this receptor is a man aged 18 to 30 who received the YFV17D yellow fever vaccine. CDR3 sequence reads: CASSLSPNEQFF. The CDR3 coding sequence is TGCGCCAGCAGCCTAAGCCCCAATGAGCAGTTCTTC.